Following are 19 T cell receptor beta chains from one sample sequenced in a study of blood T cell repertoires in COVID-19. Repertoires were generated with immunoSEQ multiplex PCR, while TCRdb's copy carries only in-frame clones and drops some. This table has hundreds of thousands of clones, roughly 76% appearing once. What was sequenced was peripheral blood. All receptors derive from a woman aged 80 or over with COVID-19, enrolled during active disease.

This chain uses TRBV6-1 with TRBJ2-1, with 10 bases matching TRBD2. Looked up from germline, CDR1 is MNHNS and CDR2 is SASEGT. V lost 2 bases to trimming and J lost 9 bases; unmatched junction nucleotides: 10. This CDR3 region has 16 residues. The CDR3 DNA follows: TGTGCCAGCAGTGAACAAAGCGGGAGGGCCGTCATTGAGCAGTTCTTC. Its translation: CASSEQSGRAVIEQFF.

This chain joins TRBV25-1 and TRBJ1-6, with 10 bases identical to TRBD1. The CDR3 extends over 14 amino acids. The V segment lost 8 bases and the J segment 7 bases; nucleotides outside the gene matches: 5. Germline assignment: CDR1 MGHDK and CDR2 SYGVNS. CDR3 DNA sequence: TGTGCCAGCCGGTCGACAGGGGGCAATTCACCCCTCCACTTT. Its protein is CASRSTGGNSPLHF.

The rearrangement joins TRBV7-8 to TRBJ1-1; 8 bases align to TRBD1. The V gene end was trimmed by 2 bases and the J gene end by 4 bases; junction bases not matched to a gene: 6. There are 15 residues in the CDR3. The V gene's germline CDR1 is SGHVS and CDR2 FQNEAQ. The CDR3, as DNA: TGTGCCAGCAGCTTACAACAGGGGGGCGTCACTGAAGCTTTCTTT. Translation gives CASSLQQGGVTEAFF.

This chain uses TRBV19 with TRBJ1-5; D gene unclear. The CDR3 is made up of 12 amino acids. The germline gives CDR1 LNHDA, CDR2 SQIVND (reference sequence). The V end was cut by 2 bases, the J end by 4 bases, with 3 bases between. CDR3 bases: TGTGCCAGTAGTATAATAAATCAGCCCCAGCATTTT. Protein: CASSIINQPQHF.

The V gene is TRBV15, the J gene TRBJ2-3; D is possibly TRBD1 (5 bases). V gave up 9 bases and J gave up 3 bases, with 13 bases separating them. There are 13 residues in the CDR3. CDR1 and CDR2 from the germline V gene are LNHNV and YYDKDF (reference sequence). The CDR3 nucleotides read TGTGCCACTGAAGGGGTCGCGACAGATACGCAGTATTTT. Amino acid sequence: CATEGVATDTQYF.

This clone was detected many times. Additional DNA sequences in this sample encode the identical CDR3. The chain joins TRBV11-2 to TRBJ1-3; D remains unclear. The CDR3 sequence is 15 residues long. V lost 4 bases and J 0 bases, leaving 10 bases between the germline ends. Germline lookup yields CDR1 SGHAT and CDR2 FQNNGV. This CDR3 reads CASSSQVISGNTIYF. In DNA form, the CDR3 reads TGTGCCAGCAGCTCTCAGGTGATCTCTGGAAACACCATATATTTT.

The chain is built from TRBV19 and TRBJ2-1; 7 nucleotides align to TRBD2. The CDR3 spans 16 residues. The V segment lost 1 base and the J segment 4 bases; nucleotides outside the gene matches: 7. CDR1 is LNHDA and CDR2 is SQIVND in the germline V gene (reference sequence). The CDR3 DNA sequence: TGTGCCAGTAGTATAGGCGGGGGATTTCAGTACAATGAGCAGTTCTTC. Its translation is CASSIGGGFQYNEQFF.

J is TRBJ2-3 and V is TRBV7-3; 7 nucleotides line up with TRBD2. The J segment lost 5 bases and the V segment lost 5 bases, leaving 10 bases of the junction unmatched. Germline values: CDR1 SGHTA, CDR2 FQGTGA. The CDR3 is made up of 15 amino acids. CDR3 coding DNA: TGTGCCAGCAGCCTACAAGCGGGGTCGGGAGATACGCAGTATTTT. It translates to CASSLQAGSGDTQYF.

The chain carries TRBV19 and TRBJ2-3; 10 bases match TRBD1. The CDR3 spans 15 residues. Trimming removed 4 bases from V and 6 bases from J; junction bases left unmatched: 7. The V gene's germline CDR1 is LNHDA and CDR2 SQIVND (reference sequence). The DNA for the CDR3 is TGTGCCAGTAGTAGCCGGGACAGGGGATCGGATACGCAGTATTTT. This sequence encodes CASSSRDRGSDTQYF.

This clone was detected only once. The J gene is TRBJ2-7, the V gene TRBV19, with 7 nucleotides matching TRBD1. Trimming at V came to 5 bases and at J to 3 bases, leaving 13 bases not matched to a gene. Germline V gene lookup returns CDR1 LNHDA and CDR2 SQIVND (reference sequence). The CDR3 extends over 16 amino acids. The CDR3: CASSPTSGTVFYEQYF. DNA of the CDR3: TGTGCCAGTAGTCCGACGTCTGGGACAGTGTTCTACGAGCAGTACTTC. The full variable domain, in which reference TRBV19 and TRBJ2-7 provide the parts outside the CDR3, is DGGITQSPKYLFRKEGQNVTLSCEQNLNHDAMYWYRQDPGQGLRLIYYSQIVNDFQKGDIAEGYSVSREKKESFPLTVTSAQKNPTAFYLCASSPTSGTVFYEQYFGPGTRLTVT.

This sequence joins TRBV12-5 and TRBJ1-2; unclear D gene. The CDR3 sequence is 13 residues long. CDR1 and CDR2 from the germline V gene are LGHNT and FRNRAP. V gave up 4 bases and J gave up 8 bases, with 14 bases separating them. CDR3 amino acids: CASGSSWSEGYTF. The CDR3 nucleotides are TGTGCTAGTGGTTCCTCGTGGAGTGAGGGCTACACCTTC.

As DNA, the CDR3 is TGTGCCAGCAGTTACCGGGACAGGGGGTTTGGCTACACCTTC. Protein product: CASSYRDRGFGYTF. The chain employs TRBV6-2 or TRBV6-3 and TRBJ1-2; TRBD1 agrees at 11 bases. This CDR3 is built from 14 residues. Trimming took 2 bases from V and 7 from J; bases not matched to a gene: 3. Germline lookup yields CDR1 MNHEY and CDR2 SVGEGT.

The chain joins TRBV5-1 to TRBJ2-2; 11 bases align to TRBD2. The V gene end was trimmed by 2 bases and the J gene end by 6 bases; junction bases not matched to a gene: 3. The germline CDR1 and CDR2 sequences are SGHRS and YFSETQ. The CDR3 is 15 amino acids. The CDR3 DNA is TGCGCCAGCAGCTTACTAGCGGGAGCCCCCGGGGAGCTGTTTTTT. As protein: CASSLLAGAPGELFF.

V is TRBV5-1 and J is TRBJ1-5; 11 bases fit TRBD1. This CDR3 has 16 residues. Looked up from germline, CDR1 is SGHRS and CDR2 is YFSETQ. With 4 bases clipped from V and 0 bases from J, the junction kept 3 bases outside the gene matches. In DNA form, the CDR3 reads TGCGCCAGCAGCCAAGGGACAGGGGGTAGCAATCAGCCCCAGCATTTT. It yields the protein CASSQGTGGSNQPQHF.

This chain links TRBV4-2 with TRBJ2-3; 14 positions agree with TRBD2. The V gene end was trimmed by 3 bases and the J gene end by 5 bases; junction bases not matched to a gene: 7. Germline-derived CDR1 and CDR2 are LGHNA and YNFKEQ. The CDR3 consists of 17 residues. The DNA of the CDR3 is TGTGCCAGCAGCCAGGGGACTAGCGGGGGCCTTGGAGATACGCAGTATTTT. It yields the protein CASSQGTSGGLGDTQYF.

J is TRBJ2-3 and V is TRBV5-1; 8 bases align to TRBD2. Germline V lookup: CDR1 SGHRS, CDR2 YFSETQ. The CDR3 totals 14 residues. The ends lost 3 bases at V and 1 base at J; junction bases unmatched: 1. The DNA of the CDR3 is TGCGCCAGCAGCTCACTAGCGGGCACAGATACGCAGTATTTT. It specifies CASSSLAGTDTQYF.

The chain combines TRBV28 with TRBJ1-3; 7 bases agree with TRBD1. Trimming cost V 6 bases and J 4 bases; bases outside gene matches: 6. The CDR3 length is 14 residues. The germline CDR1 and CDR2 sequences are MDHEN and SYDVKM. Written as DNA, the CDR3 is TGTGCCAGCAGGGCTACAGGGGCAGGAAACACCATATATTTT. Its translation is CASRATGAGNTIYF.

The genes are TRBV18 and TRBJ2-6, with no clear D. Germline CDR1 and CDR2: KGHSH and LQKENI. V lost 4 bases and J 0 bases, leaving 16 bases between the germline ends. The CDR3 is made up of 18 amino acids. The CDR3: CASSLQEARGSGANVLTF. The CDR3 nucleotides read TGTGCCAGCTCACTCCAAGAGGCTAGAGGCTCTGGGGCCAACGTCCTGACTTTC. The variable domain in full, with the rest retrieved from reference TRBV18 and TRBJ2-6, is NAGVMQNPRHLVRRRGQEARLRCSPMKGHSHVYWYRQLPEEGLKFMVYLQKENIIDESGMPKERFSAEFPKEGPSILRIQQVVRGDSAAYFCASSLQEARGSGANVLTFGAGSRLTVL.

Here the CDR3 reads CASSYGQGSLAGANVLTF. Here the CDR3 DNA reads TGTGCCAGCAGCTACGGACAGGGTAGTCTTGCTGGGGCCAACGTCCTGACTTTC. The V call is TRBV7-9, the J call TRBJ2-6, with 8 nucleotides matching TRBD1. The germline V gene encodes CDR1 SEHNR and CDR2 FQNEAQ (reference sequence). V shed 4 bases and J 2 bases; nucleotides not matched to a gene: 10. The CDR3 totals 18 residues.